These 13 T cell receptor beta chains were sequenced from one sample in a study of blood T cell repertoires in COVID-19. Clones were read by immunoSEQ multiplex PCR, and TCRdb kept only the in-frame ones, dropping some. The table records roughly 100,000 clones, roughly 84% of them present only once. What was sequenced was peripheral blood. Source of these receptors: a human donor in a cohort sampled during active COVID-19.

J is TRBJ1-4 and V is TRBV9; possible D gene TRBD1, 5 bases. Germline CDR1 SGDLS, CDR2 YYNGEE. V lost 0 bases, J lost 6 bases, and 12 bases lay in between. This CDR3 region has 15 residues. The CDR3 DNA reads TGTGCCAGCAGCGTAGCCGGCAGGGTATATGAAAAACTGTTTTTT. Translation gives CASSVAGRVYEKLFF.

This chain joins TRBV19 and TRBJ2-7, with 7 bases identical to TRBD1. Germline V gene sequence: CDR1 LNHDA, CDR2 SQIVND (reference sequence). CDR3 length: 15 residues. The junction had 10 bases not matched to a gene; V was cut back by 5 bases and J by 3 bases. The CDR3 nucleotides are TGTGCCAGTAGTGCCCGACGGGACAGCCTCTACGAGCAGTACTTC. It is translated as CASSARRDSLYEQYF.

J is TRBJ2-7 and V is TRBV2; a possible D gene is TRBD1 (5 bases). V gave up 6 bases and J gave up 9 bases, with 15 bases separating them. From germline, CDR1 is SNHLY and CDR2 FYNNEI. This CDR3 has 12 amino acids. CDR3 nucleotide sequence: TGTGCCAGCAGGGGAATGGGGCTTCGGCAGTACTTC. Translating it yields CASRGMGLRQYF.

The gene calls are TRBV15 and TRBJ1-5; 7 bases line up with TRBD1. The germline V gene encodes CDR1 LNHNV and CDR2 YYDKDF (reference sequence). The V segment lost 1 base and the J segment 5 bases; nucleotides outside the gene matches: 8. This CDR3 spans 16 amino acids. CDR3 nucleotide sequence: TGTGCCACCAGCAGAGCCGGAAACAGGGGATATCAGCCCCAGCATTTT. Protein: CATSRAGNRGYQPQHF.

The chain is built from TRBV6-5 and TRBJ2-2; D uncertain. CDR1 is MNHEY, CDR2 SVGAGI, per germline. Trimming stripped 0 bases from V and 2 bases from J, with 10 bases between. The length of the CDR3 is 16 residues. The chain's CDR3 is CASSYSRRVNTGELFF. In DNA form, the CDR3 reads TGTGCCAGCAGTTACTCGCGACGGGTAAACACCGGGGAGCTGTTTTTT.

The chain employs TRBV5-4 and TRBJ2-1; TRBD2 agrees at 7 bases. The CDR3 runs 17 residues. CDR1 SGHNT and CDR2 YYREEE come from the germline V gene (reference sequence). The trim removed 5 bases at V and 0 bases at J, leaving 11 bases unmatched. The CDR3 DNA follows: TGTGCCAGCAGGAGGGACGGCGGGGGAGCCTCCTACAATGAGCAGTTCTTC. Its translation: CASRRDGGGASYNEQFF.

The chain uses TRBV5-1 and TRBJ2-7, with 7 bases lining up with TRBD1. Germline-derived CDR1 and CDR2 are SGHRS and YFSETQ. The CDR3 length is 18 residues. Trimming at V came to 0 bases and at J to 2 bases, leaving 14 bases not matched to a gene. The CDR3 spells CASSLGGYRDRFTYEQYF. CDR3 bases: TGCGCCAGCAGCTTGGGTGGCTACCGGGACAGATTCACCTACGAGCAGTACTTC.

This sequence joins TRBV13 and TRBJ2-5; 10 bases line up with TRBD2. The CDR3 is 15 amino acids. V was clipped by 5 bases and J by 5 bases; unmatched bases: 8. Germline CDR1 PRHDT, CDR2 FYEKMQ (reference sequence). The CDR3 nucleotides read TGTGCCAGCAGCCCATTAGCGGGGGGCCGGGAGACCCAGTACTTC. It specifies CASSPLAGGRETQYF.

The chain uses TRBV3-1 (or the pseudogene TRBV3-2) and TRBJ1-1; TRBD1 matches 8 bases. The trim removed 3 bases at V and 1 base at J, leaving 1 base unmatched. This CDR3 region has 14 residues. CDR1 is LGHDT, CDR2 YNNKEL, per germline (reference sequence). The CDR3 here is CASSQQGANTEAFF. In nucleotides, the CDR3 is TGTGCCAGCAGCCAGCAGGGGGCGAACACTGAAGCTTTCTTT.

The V call is TRBV6-4, the J call TRBJ1-5; 9 bases fit TRBD1. The CDR3 is 17 amino acids. V lost 9 bases, J lost 0 bases, and 12 bases stayed unmatched. Germline CDR1 and CDR2: MRHNA and SNTAGT. The CDR3 sequence is CARRWADRGFSNQPQHF. CDR3 bases: TGTGCCAGACGCTGGGCGGACAGGGGATTTAGCAATCAGCCCCAGCATTTT.

The genes are TRBV27 and TRBJ2-3, with 10 nucleotides matching TRBD1. Germline CDR1 and CDR2: MNHEY and SMNVEV (reference sequence). J was trimmed by 6 bases and V by 4 bases; bases with no gene match: 4. This CDR3 has 14 residues. As DNA, the CDR3 is TGTGCCAGCAGTTCCGGGACAGGGGAGGATACGCAGTATTTT. This translates into CASSSGTGEDTQYF.

The chain employs TRBV9 and TRBJ1-2; D gene unclear. Trimming shortened V by 0 bases and J by 0 bases, and 12 bases separated the two germline ends. Per germline, CDR1 SGDLS and CDR2 YYNGEE. The CDR3 extends over 16 amino acids. Written as DNA, the CDR3 is TGTGCCAGCAGCGTAGGAACGGGGATTTCTAACTATGGCTACACCTTC. Translating gives CASSVGTGISNYGYTF.

The V gene is TRBV6-5, the J gene TRBJ2-1, with 12 bases that match TRBD2. The CDR3 is 15 amino acids. The trim removed 7 bases at V and 9 bases at J, leaving 10 bases unmatched. Germline CDR1 reads MNHEY; CDR2 reads SVGAGI. The CDR3 protein is CASTPLAGGRGEQFF. The DNA of the CDR3 is TGTGCCAGCACACCCCTAGCGGGGGGGCGAGGTGAGCAGTTCTTC.